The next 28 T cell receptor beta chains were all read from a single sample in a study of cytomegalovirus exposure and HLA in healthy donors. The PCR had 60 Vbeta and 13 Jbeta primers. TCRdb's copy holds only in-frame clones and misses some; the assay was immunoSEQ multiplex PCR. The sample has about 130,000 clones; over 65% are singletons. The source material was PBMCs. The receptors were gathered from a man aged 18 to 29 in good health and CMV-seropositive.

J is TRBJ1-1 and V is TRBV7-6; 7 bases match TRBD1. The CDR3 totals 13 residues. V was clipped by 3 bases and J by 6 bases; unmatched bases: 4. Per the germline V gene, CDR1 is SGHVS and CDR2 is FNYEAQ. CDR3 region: CASSLGQRAEAFF. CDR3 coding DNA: TGTGCCAGCAGCTTGGGACAGAGGGCTGAAGCTTTCTTT.

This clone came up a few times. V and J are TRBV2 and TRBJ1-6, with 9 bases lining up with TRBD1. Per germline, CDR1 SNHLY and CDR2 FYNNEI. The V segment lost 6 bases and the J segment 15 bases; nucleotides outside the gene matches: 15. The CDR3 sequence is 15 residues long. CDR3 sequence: CASRATRDRVGILHF. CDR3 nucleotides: TGTGCCAGCAGAGCGACCCGGGACAGGGTTGGTATCCTCCACTTT.

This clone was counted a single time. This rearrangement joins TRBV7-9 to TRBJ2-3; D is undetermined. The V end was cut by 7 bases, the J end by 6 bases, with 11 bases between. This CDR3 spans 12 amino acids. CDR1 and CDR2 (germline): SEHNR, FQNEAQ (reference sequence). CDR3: CASNFYVDTQYF. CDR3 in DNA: TGTGCCAGCAACTTCTACGTGGATACGCAGTATTTT.

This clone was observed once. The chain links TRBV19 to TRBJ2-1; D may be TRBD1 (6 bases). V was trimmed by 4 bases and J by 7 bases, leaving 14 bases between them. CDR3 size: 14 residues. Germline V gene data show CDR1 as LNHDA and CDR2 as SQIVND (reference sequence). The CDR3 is CASSTTGTGNEQFF. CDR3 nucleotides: TGTGCCAGTAGTACTACCGGCACAGGGAATGAGCAGTTCTTC.

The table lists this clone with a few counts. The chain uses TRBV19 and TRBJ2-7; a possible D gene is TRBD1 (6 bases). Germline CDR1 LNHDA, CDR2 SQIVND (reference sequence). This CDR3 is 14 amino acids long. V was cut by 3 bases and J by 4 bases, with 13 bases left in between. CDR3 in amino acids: CASSITGTLYEQYF. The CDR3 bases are TGTGCCAGTAGTATTACCGGGACACTTTACGAGCAGTACTTC.

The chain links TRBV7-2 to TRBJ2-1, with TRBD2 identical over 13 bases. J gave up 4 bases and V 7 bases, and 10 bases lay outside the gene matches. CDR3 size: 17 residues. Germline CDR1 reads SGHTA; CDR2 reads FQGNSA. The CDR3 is CASKQGGGLAGYNEQFF. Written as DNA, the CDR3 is TGTGCCAGCAAGCAGGGTGGGGGACTAGCGGGGTACAATGAGCAGTTCTTC.

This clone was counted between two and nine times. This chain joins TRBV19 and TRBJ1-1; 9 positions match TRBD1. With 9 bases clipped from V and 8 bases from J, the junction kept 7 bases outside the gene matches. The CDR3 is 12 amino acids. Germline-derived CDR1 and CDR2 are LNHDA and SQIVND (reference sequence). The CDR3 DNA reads TGTGCCAGCTTACAGGGGGCAACCGAAGCTTTCTTT. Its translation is CASLQGATEAFF.

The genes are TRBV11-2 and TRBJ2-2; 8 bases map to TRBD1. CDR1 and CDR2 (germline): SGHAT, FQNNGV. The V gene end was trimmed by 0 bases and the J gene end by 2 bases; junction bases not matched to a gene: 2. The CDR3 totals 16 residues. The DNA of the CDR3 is TGTGCCAGCAGCTTAGACCAGGGGGCAAACACCGGGGAGCTGTTTTTT. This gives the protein CASSLDQGANTGELFF.

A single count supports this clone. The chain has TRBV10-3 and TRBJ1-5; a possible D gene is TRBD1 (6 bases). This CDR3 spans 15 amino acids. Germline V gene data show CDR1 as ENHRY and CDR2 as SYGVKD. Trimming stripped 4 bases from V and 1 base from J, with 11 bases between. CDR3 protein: CAISGSGESNQPQHF. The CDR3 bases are TGTGCCATCAGTGGGTCAGGGGAAAGCAATCAGCCCCAGCATTTT.

This CDR3 is CASRGQGQAFF. CDR3 coding DNA: TGTGCCAGCAGAGGACAGGGACAAGCTTTCTTT. V and J are TRBV6-1 and TRBJ1-1, with 8 bases matching TRBD1. V lost 6 bases and J lost 9; bases outside the gene matches: 3. CDR1 and CDR2 from the germline V gene are MNHNS and SASEGT. The CDR3 has 11 residues.

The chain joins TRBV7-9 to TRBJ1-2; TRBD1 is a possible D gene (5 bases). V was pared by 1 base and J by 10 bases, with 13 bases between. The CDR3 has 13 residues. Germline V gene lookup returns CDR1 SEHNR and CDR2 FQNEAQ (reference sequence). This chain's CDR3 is CASSLGQGKAYTF. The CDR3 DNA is TGTGCCAGCAGCTTAGGGCAGGGTAAGGCCTACACCTTC.

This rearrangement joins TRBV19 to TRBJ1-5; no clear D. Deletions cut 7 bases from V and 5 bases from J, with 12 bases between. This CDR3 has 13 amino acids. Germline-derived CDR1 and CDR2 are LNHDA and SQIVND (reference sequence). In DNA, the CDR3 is TGTGCCAGTAAGGGAGGGCTCTATCAGCCCCAGCATTTT. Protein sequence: CASKGGLYQPQHF.

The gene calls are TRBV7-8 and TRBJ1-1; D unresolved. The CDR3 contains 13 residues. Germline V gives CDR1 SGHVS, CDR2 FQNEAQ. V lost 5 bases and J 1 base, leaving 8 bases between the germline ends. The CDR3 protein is CASSPTANTEAFF. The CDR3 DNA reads TGTGCCAGCAGCCCTACAGCGAACACTGAAGCTTTCTTT.

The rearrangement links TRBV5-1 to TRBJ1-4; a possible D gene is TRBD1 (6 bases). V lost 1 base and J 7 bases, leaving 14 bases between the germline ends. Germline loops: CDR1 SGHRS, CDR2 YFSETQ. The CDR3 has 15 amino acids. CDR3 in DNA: TGCGCCAGCAGCTTGAGTCGGGGGGCAAGTGAAAAACTGTTTTTT. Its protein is CASSLSRGASEKLFF.

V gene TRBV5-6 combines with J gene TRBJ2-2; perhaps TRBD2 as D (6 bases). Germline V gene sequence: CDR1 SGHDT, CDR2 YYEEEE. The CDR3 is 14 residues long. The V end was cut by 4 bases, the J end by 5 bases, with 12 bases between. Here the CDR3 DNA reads TGTGCCAGCAGCATAATGGGGAGGACCGGGGAGCTGTTTTTT. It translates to CASSIMGRTGELFF.

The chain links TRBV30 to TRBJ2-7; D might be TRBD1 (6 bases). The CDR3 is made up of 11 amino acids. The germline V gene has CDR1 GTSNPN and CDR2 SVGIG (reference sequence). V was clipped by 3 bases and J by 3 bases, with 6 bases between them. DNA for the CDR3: TGTGCCTGGAGGGACAGCTACGAGCAGTACTTC. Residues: CAWRDSYEQYF.

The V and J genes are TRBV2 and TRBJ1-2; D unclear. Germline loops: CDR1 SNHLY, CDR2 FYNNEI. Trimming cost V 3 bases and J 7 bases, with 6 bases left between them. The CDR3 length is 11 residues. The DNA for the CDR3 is TGTGCCAGCAGTGACACAGCTGGCTACACCTTC. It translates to CASSDTAGYTF.

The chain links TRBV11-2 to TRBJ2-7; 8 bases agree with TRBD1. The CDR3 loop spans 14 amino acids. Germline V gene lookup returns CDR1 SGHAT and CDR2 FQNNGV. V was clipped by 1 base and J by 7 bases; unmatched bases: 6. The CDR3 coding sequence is TGTGCCAGCAGCTTAGGCAGGGGGCAGGGTGAGCAGTACTTC. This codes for CASSLGRGQGEQYF.

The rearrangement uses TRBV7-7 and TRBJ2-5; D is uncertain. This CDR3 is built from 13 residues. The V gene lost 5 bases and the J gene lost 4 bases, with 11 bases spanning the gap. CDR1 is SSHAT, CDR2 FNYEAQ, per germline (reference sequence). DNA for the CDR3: TGTGCCAGCAGCCGACTGTATGGAGAGACCCAGTACTTC. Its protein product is CASSRLYGETQYF.

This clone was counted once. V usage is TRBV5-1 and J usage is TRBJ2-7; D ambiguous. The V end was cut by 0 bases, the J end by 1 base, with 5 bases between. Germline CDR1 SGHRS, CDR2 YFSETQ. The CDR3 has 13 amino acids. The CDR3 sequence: CASSLGSSYEQYF. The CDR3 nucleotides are TGCGCCAGCAGCTTGGGGAGTTCCTACGAGCAGTACTTC.

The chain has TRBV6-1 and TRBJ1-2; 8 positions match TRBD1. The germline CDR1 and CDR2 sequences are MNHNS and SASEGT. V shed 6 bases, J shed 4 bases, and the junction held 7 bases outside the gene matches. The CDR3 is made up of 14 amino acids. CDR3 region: CASSTGGGLYGYTF. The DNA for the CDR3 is TGTGCCAGCAGCACAGGGGGGGGACTCTATGGCTACACCTTC.

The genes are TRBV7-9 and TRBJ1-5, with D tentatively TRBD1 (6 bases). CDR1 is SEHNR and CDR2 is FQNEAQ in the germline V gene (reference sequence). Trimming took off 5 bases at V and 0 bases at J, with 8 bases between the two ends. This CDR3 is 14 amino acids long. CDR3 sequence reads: CASSRDNSNQPQHF. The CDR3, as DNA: TGTGCCAGCAGCCGGGACAATAGCAATCAGCCCCAGCATTTT.

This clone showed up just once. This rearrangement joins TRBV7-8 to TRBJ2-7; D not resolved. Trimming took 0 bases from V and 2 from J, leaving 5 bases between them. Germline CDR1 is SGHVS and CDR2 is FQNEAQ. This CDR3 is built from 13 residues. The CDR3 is CASSLATAYEQYF. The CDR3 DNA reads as TGTGCCAGCAGCTTAGCCACGGCCTACGAGCAGTACTTC.

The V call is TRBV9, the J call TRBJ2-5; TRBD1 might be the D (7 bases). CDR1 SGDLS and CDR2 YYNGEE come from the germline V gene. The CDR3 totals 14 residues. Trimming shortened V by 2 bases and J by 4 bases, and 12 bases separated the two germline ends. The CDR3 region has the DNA TGTGCCAGCAGCGTGGAGGGGGCGGGAGAGACCCAGTACTTC. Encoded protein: CASSVEGAGETQYF.

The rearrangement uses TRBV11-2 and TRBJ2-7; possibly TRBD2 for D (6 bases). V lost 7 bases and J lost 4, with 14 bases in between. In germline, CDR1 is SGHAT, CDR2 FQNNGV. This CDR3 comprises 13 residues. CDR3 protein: CASTGGTRYEQYF. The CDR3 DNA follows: TGTGCCAGCACTGGCGGGACTCGTTACGAGCAGTACTTC.

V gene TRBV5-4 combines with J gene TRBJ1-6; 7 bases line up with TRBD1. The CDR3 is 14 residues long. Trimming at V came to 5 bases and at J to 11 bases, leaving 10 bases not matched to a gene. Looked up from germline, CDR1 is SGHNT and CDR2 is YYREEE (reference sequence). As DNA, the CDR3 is TGTGCCAGCAGGCCAGGGGACAGACAAACACCCCTCCACTTT. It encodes CASRPGDRQTPLHF.

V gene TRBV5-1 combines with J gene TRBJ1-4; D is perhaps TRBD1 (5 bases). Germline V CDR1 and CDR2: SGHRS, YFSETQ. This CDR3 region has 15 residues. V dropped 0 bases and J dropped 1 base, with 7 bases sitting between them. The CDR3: CASSLAGGTNEKLFF. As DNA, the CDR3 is TGCGCCAGCAGCTTGGCCGGGGGAACTAATGAAAAACTGTTTTTT.

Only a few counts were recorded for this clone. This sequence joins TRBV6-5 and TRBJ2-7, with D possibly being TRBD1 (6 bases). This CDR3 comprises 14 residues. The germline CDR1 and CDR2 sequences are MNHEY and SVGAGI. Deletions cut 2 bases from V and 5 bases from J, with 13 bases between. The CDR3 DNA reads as TGTGCCAGCAGTTACGCACAGGGTGTCCACGAGCAGTACTTC. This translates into CASSYAQGVHEQYF.